This T cell receptor beta chain is from a study of control samples from healthy donors and cancer patients. Method: immunoSEQ multiplex PCR; TCRdb's copy keeps in-frame clones and lacks some. This table has about 92,000 clones, roughly 82% appearing once. V was cut by 4 bases and J by 7 bases, with 14 bases left in between. From germline, CDR1 is SGHDN and CDR2 FVKESK. CDR3 length equals 14 residues. The TCR sequence derives from an older woman in good health. V and J are TRBV14 and TRBJ2-4; D is possibly TRBD2 (6 bases). The sample was blood. In nucleotides, the CDR3 is TGTGCCAGCAGCCTATTCGGGACTCAGAACATTCAGTACTTC. Residues: CASSLFGTQNIQYF. Full variable domain (outside the CDR3, taken from reference TRBV14 and TRBJ2-4): EAGVTQFPSHSVIEKGQTVTLRCDPISGHDNLYWYRRVMGKEIKFLLHFVKESKQDESGMPNNRFLAERTGGTYSTLKVQPAELEDSGVYFCASSLFGTQNIQYFGAGTRLSVL.